This passage covers 2 T cell receptor beta chains from one sample sequenced in a study of blood T cell repertoires in COVID-19. Generated by immunoSEQ multiplex PCR, the TCRdb table keeps only in-frame clones and is missing some. The data show about 180,000 clones, around 80% seen once. The sequencing input was peripheral blood. These receptors all come from a woman older than 75 with COVID-19, enrolled during active disease.

This clone was seen only a few times. V usage is TRBV11-2 and J usage is TRBJ1-6; D is unclear. This CDR3 spans 15 amino acids. V lost 5 bases to trimming and J lost 6 bases, with 14 bases between them. CDR1 is SGHAT, CDR2 FQNNGV, per germline. In DNA, the CDR3 is TGTGCCAGCAGCCCCGGGGTGGCAGCTAATTCACCCCTCCACTTT. It specifies CASSPGVAANSPLHF.

This clone occurred once. The chain recombines TRBV28 with TRBJ2-7; tentative D call: TRBD1 (6 bases). From germline, CDR1 is MDHEN and CDR2 SYDVKM. V lost 4 bases and J lost 1, with 8 bases in between. The CDR3 runs 13 residues. The CDR3 sequence is CASSSTGSYEQYF. Here the CDR3 DNA reads TGTGCCAGCAGTTCTACAGGGTCCTACGAGCAGTACTTC.